This T cell receptor (beta chain) was captured by sequencing in a study of vaccination effects on CD4 cells after COVID-19. Germline V gives CDR1 MNHEY, CDR2 SVGEGT. The CDR3 loop spans 15 amino acids. V was clipped by 5 bases and J by 0 bases, with 11 bases between them. The method was immunoSEQ multiplex PCR; TCRdb's version includes in-frame clones alone and lacks a portion of them. The sample consists of fewer than 75,000 clones, roughly 80% of them appearing once. This clone was seen only once. As yet, its antigen is unknown. Upon completion of about ten days in culture, CD4+ T cells were isolated. Each participant received a vaccine that was either BNT162b2 or mRNA-1273, given as two doses.

This TCR was sampled from a human donor who received a COVID-19 vaccine. The chain carries TRBV6-2 or TRBV6-3 and TRBJ1-3; tentatively, D is TRBD1 (6 bases). Material: CD4+ T cells from PBMCs cultured without peptide, obtained after COVID-19 vaccination. The CDR3 sequence is CASSRTGASGNTIYF. Here the CDR3 DNA reads TGTGCCAGCAGTCGCACGGGGGCCTCTGGAAACACCATATATTTT.